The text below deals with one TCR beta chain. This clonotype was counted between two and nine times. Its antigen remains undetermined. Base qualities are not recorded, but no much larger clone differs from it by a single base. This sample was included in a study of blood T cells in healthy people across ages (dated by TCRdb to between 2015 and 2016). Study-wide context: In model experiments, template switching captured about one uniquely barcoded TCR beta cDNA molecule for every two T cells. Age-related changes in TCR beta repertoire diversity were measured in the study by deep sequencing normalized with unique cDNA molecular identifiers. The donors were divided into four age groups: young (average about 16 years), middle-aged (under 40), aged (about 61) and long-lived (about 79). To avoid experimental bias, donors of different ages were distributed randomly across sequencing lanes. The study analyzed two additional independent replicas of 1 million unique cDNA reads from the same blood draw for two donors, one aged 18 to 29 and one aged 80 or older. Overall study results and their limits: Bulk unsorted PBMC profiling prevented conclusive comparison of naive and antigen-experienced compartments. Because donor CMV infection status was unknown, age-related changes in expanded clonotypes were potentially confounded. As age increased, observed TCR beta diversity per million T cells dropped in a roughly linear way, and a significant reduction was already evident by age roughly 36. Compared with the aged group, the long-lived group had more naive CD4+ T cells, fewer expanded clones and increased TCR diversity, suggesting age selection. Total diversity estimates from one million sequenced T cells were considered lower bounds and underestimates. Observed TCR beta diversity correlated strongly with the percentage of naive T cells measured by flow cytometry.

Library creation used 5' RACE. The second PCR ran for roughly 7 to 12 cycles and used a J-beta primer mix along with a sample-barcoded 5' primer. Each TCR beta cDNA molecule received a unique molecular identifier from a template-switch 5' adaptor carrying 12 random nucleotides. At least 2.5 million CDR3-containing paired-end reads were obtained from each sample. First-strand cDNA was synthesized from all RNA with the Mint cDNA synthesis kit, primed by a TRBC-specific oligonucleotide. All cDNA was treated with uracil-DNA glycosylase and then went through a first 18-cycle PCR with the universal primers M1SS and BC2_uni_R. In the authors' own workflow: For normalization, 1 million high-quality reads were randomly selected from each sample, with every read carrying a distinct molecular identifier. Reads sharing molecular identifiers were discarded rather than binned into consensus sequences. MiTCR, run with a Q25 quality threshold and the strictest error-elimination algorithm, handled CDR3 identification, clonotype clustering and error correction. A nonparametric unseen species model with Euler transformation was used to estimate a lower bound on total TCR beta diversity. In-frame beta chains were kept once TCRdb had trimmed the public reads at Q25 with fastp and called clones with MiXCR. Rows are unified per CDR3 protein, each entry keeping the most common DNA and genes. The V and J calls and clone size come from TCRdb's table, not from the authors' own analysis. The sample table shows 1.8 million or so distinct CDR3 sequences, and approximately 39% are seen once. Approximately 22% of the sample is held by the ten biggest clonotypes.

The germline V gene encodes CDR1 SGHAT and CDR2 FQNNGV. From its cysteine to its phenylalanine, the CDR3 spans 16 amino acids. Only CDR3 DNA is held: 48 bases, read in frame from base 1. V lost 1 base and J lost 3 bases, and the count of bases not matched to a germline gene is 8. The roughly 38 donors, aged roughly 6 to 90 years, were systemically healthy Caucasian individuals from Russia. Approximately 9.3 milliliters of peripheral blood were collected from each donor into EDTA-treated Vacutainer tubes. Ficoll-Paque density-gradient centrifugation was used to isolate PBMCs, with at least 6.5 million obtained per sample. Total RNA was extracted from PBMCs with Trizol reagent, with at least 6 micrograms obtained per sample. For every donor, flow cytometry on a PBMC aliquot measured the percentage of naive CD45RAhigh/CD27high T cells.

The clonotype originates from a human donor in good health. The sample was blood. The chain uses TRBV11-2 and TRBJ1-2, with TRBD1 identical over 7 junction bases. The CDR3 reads CASSLGKAGGHYGYTF. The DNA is TGTGCCAGCAGCTTAGGAAAGGCAGGGGGACACTATGGCTACACCTTC.